This T cell receptor (beta chain) appears in the sequencing data of a study of CD8+CD57+ T cells in acquired aplastic anemia. Overall study context: Sorted CD4+ and CD8+ cells gave a mean 3.2 ug DNA, range about 0.19 to 27.4 ug. Study observations and caveats: The number of CD8+ CDR3 sequences shared by patients and controls was twenty-nine. For CD8+ Simpson's diversity, patients and controls showed no significant difference.

CDR3 length equals 15 residues. Germline V CDR1 and CDR2: SGHRS, YFSETQ. V lost 1 base, J lost 5 bases, and 15 bases lay in between. The template for TCR beta VDJ and CDR3 sequence profiling was genomic DNA. TCRdb re-called the reads with MiXCR, one entry per CDR3 protein. The sample includes roughly 290,000 distinct CDR3 sequences, under 65% seen only once; the top ten take under 1.5%. For sequencing, patients were chosen who had shown expansion of CD8+CD57+ cells by flow cytometry. Severe acquired aplastic anemia was diagnosed in all patients. Notes on this clonotype: Its antigen is still unknown.

The chain employs TRBV5-1 and TRBJ2-5, with D possibly being TRBD1 or TRBD2 (6 bases each). The source of this sequence is a human donor with aplastic anemia. Material for sequencing was sorted CD4+, CD8+, or CD8+CD57+ T cells (not recorded which) from PBMCs. The CDR3 DNA sequence: TGCGCCAGCAGCTTGTACGGGGGCCTTGGGGAGACCCAGTACTTC. This gives the protein CASSLYGGLGETQYF.